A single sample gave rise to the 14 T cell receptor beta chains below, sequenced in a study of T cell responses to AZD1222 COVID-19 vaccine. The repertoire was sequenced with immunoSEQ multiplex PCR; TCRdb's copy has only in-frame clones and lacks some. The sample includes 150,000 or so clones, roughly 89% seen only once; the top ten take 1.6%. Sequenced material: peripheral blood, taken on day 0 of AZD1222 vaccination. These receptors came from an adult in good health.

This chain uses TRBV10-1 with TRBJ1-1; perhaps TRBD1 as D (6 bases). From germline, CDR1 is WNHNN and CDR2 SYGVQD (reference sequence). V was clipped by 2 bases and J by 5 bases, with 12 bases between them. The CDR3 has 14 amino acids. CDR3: CASSEPGAGTEAFF. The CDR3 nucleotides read TGCGCCAGCAGTGAGCCGGGGGCAGGGACTGAAGCTTTCTTT.

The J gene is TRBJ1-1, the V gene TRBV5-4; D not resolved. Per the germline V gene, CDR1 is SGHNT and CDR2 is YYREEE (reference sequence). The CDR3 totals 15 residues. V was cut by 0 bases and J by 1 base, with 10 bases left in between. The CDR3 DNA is TGTGCCAGCAGCTTGGGCTTCAGCGAGAACACTGAAGCTTTCTTT. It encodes CASSLGFSENTEAFF.

This CDR3 reads CASSPGATTRYGYTF. CDR3 DNA sequence: TGTGCCAGCAGCCCGGGGGCGACGACGAGATATGGCTACACCTTC. This sequence joins TRBV5-4 and TRBJ1-2, with D possibly being TRBD1 (6 bases). The CDR3 extends over 15 amino acids. The V end lost 4 bases, the J end lost 5 bases, and 18 bases lay between the germline ends. Germline CDR1 is SGHNT and CDR2 is YYREEE (reference sequence).

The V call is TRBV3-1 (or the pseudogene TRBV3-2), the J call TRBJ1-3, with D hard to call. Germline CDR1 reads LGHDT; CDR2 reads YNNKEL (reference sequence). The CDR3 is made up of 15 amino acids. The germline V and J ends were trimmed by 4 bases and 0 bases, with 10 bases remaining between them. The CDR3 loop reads CASSPRRSSGNTIYF. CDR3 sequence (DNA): TGTGCCAGCAGCCCACGAAGATCCTCTGGAAACACCATATATTTT.

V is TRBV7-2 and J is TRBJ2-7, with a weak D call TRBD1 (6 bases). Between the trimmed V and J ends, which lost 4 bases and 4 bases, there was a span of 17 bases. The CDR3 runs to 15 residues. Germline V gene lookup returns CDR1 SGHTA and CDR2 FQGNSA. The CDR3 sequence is CASSYPPGQGYEQYF. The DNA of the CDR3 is TGTGCCAGCAGCTACCCGCCGGGACAAGGATACGAGCAGTACTTC.

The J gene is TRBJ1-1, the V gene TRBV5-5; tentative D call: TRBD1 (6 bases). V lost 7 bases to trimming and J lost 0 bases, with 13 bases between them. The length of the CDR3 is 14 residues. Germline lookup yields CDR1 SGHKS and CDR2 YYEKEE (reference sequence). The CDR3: CASLLQGLNTEAFF. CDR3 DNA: TGTGCCAGCCTATTACAGGGCTTGAACACTGAAGCTTTCTTT.

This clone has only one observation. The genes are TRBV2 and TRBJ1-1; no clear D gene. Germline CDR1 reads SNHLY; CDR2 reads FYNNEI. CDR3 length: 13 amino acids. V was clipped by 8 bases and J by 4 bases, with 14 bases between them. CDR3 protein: CASHGSGSTEAFF. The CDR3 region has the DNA TGTGCCAGCCATGGTTCGGGGAGCACTGAAGCTTTCTTT.

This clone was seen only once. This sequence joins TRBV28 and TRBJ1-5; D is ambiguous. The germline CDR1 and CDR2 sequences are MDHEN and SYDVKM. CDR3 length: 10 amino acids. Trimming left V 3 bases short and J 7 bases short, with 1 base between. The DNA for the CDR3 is TGTGCCAGCAGTTTGCAGCCCCAGCATTTT. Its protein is CASSLQPQHF.

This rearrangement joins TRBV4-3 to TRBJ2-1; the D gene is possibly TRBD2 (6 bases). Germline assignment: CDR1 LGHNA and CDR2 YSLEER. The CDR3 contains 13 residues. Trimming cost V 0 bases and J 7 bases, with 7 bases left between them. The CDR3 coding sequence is TGCGCCAGCAGCCAAGACGGACTAAATGAGCAGTTCTTC. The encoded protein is CASSQDGLNEQFF.

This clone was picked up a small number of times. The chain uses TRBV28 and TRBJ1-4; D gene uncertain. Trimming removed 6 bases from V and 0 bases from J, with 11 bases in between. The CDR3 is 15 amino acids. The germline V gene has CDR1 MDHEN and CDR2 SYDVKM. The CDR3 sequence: CASSIEVATNEKLFF. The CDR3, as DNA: TGTGCCAGCAGCATAGAAGTCGCAACTAATGAAAAACTGTTTTTT.

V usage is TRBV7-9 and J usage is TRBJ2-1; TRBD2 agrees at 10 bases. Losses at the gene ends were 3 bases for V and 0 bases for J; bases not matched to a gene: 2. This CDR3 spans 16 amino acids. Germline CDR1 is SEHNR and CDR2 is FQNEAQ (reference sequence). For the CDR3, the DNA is TGTGCCAGCAGCTTCCTAGCGGGAGACTCCTACAATGAGCAGTTCTTC. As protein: CASSFLAGDSYNEQFF.

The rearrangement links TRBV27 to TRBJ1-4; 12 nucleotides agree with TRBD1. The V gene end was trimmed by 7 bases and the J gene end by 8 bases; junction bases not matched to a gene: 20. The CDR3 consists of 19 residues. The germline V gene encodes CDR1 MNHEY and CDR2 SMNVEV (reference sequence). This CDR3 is CASKKGTGGYEVGREKLFF. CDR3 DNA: TGTGCCAGCAAAAAGGGGACAGGGGGCTACGAGGTGGGGAGAGAAAAACTGTTTTTT.

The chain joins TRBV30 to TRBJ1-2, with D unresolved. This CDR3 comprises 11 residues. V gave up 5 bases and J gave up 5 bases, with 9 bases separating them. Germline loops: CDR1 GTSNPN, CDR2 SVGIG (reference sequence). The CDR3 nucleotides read TGTGCCTGGGATCTTGCTTATGGCTACACCTTC. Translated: CAWDLAYGYTF.

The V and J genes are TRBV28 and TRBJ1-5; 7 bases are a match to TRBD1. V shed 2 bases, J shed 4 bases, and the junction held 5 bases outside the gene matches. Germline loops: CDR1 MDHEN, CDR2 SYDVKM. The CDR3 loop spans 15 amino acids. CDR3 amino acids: CASSLGTAFNQPQHF. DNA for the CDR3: TGTGCCAGCAGTTTAGGGACAGCATTTAATCAGCCCCAGCATTTT.